Listed below are T cell receptor beta chains from one sample, sequenced in a study of blood T cell repertoires in COVID-19. Generated by immunoSEQ multiplex PCR, the TCRdb table keeps only in-frame clones and is missing some. The repertoire consists of 150,000 to 200,000 clones, with about 76% occurring once and the leading ten covering 6%. The sample taken for sequencing was peripheral blood. These TCRs come from a woman between 40 and 55 years old with COVID-19, enrolled during active disease. Each CDR3 is given with its conserved first and last residue. Fields, in order: J gene, D gene, clone size, V gene, CDR3 DNA, CDR3 protein. A D gene is named only where the DNA matches it firmly. Size is omitted from some rows. Given values are once, few, many or a class for expanded clones.

>TRBJ2-7|TRBD1|.|TRBV7-9
TGTGCCAGCAGCTTAAGGGACAGAGCGCCCTACGAGCAGTACTTC
CASSLRDRAPYEQYF
>TRBJ2-5|.|.|TRBV14
TGTGCCAGCAGCCAACTAGAGACCCAGTACTTC
CASSQLETQYF
>TRBJ1-2|TRBD1|once|TRBV25-1
TGTGCCAGCAGTGAGGGGGACAGGGGTAGTGGCTACACCTTC
CASSEGDRGSGYTF
>TRBJ2-3|TRBD1|many|TRBV29-1
TGCAGCGCTACGACAGGGCCGCAGTATTTT
CSATTGPQYF
>TRBJ2-7|.|.|TRBV6-5
TGTGCCAGCAGTCCTCCTCCCGTCTACGAGCAGTACTTC
CASSPPPVYEQYF
>TRBJ2-1|.|.|TRBV10-1
TGCGCCAGCAGTCCTTCGGTCCATGAGCAGTTCTTC
CASSPSVHEQFF
>TRBJ1-2|.|.|TRBV12-3/TRBV12-4
TGTGCCAGCAGTTTAATTGAGGGAGGCTACACCTTC
CASSLIEGGYTF
>TRBJ1-2|.|.|TRBV30
TGTGCCTGGAACCCAGGTCTCCCCTATGGCTACACCTTC
CAWNPGLPYGYTF
>TRBJ2-7|.|.|TRBV11-2
TGTGCCAGCACTCCTGGCTCAACCTCCTACGAGCAGTACTTC
CASTPGSTSYEQYF
>TRBJ2-3|TRBD2|.|TRBV5-1
TGCGCCAGCAGCTTGAATCCCAGCGGGGATCTTACAGATACGCAGTATTTT
CASSLNPSGDLTDTQYF
>TRBJ2-7|TRBD2|.|TRBV5-4
TGTGCCAGCAGGTCTTCTAGCGGCGCCTACGAGCAGTACTTC
CASRSSSGAYEQYF
>TRBJ1-6|TRBD1|.|TRBV25-1
TGTGCCAGCAGTTCAAACCGGGACAGCATTAATTCACCCCTCCACTTT
CASSSNRDSINSPLHF
>TRBJ1-1|.|once|TRBV27
TGTGCCAGCAGGCCGACAGGCCGAACAACTGAAGCTTTCTTT
CASRPTGRTTEAFF
>TRBJ1-6|.|.|TRBV9
TGTGCCAGTGGGGGCTTGGATTCACCCCTCCACTTT
CASGGLDSPLHF
>TRBJ1-4|.|.|TRBV20-1
TGCAGTGCTGAGACGACAGGCTCACTGTTTTTT
CSAETTGSLFF
>TRBJ2-1|TRBD2|.|TRBV4-1
TGCGCCAGCAGCCAAGATTCAAGCGGGGGTTACAATGAGCAGTTCTTC
CASSQDSSGGYNEQFF
>TRBJ1-2|.|few|TRBV28
TGTGCCAGCAGTTTTCGGACGACAGGTTTTTATGGCTACACCTTC
CASSFRTTGFYGYTF
>TRBJ2-7|.|few|TRBV5-4
TGTGCCAGCAGCCTGATTGGGACAATCTACGAGCAGTACTTC
CASSLIGTIYEQYF
>TRBJ2-7|.|.|TRBV5-1
TGCGCCAGCAGCTTCAGTGCCCAAACCTACGAGCAGTACTTC
CASSFSAQTYEQYF
>TRBJ1-4|.|.|TRBV3-1/TRBV3-2
TGTGCCAGCAGCCCCCCAGGAGAAAAACTGTTTTTT
CASSPPGEKLFF